The 31 T cell receptor beta chains given below trace back to one sample, sequenced in a study of immune heterogeneity within non-small cell lung tumors (dated by TCRdb to the late 2010s). The sample was run on a HiSeq X Ten. The TCR beta CDR3 region was amplified with a multiplex PCR system, in which a first round of approximately 11 cycles was run using 32 V-gene forward and 13 J-gene reverse primers. TCRdb reprocessed the public reads (quality trimming at Q25 with fastp, clone calling with MiXCR) and kept in-frame beta chains. Rows with one shared CDR3 protein collapse into an entry with the most common genes and DNA. The sample includes about 23,000 distinct CDR3 sequences, with 27% observed a single time. About 4% of the sample lies in the top ten. Genomic DNA was extracted from bulk tumor tissue and used as the TCR template, and around 540 ng gDNA was amplified per sample. During surgery, multiple biopsies were taken from each primary tumor and placed as far apart as possible within the tumor mass. The study cohort was described as untreated and was composed of newly diagnosed NSCLC cases undergoing curative surgery.

The sample consisted of lung tumor tissue. These TCRs come from a man aged 35 to 55 with non-small cell lung cancer.

As concerns this clonotype: A read error may be the cause here, since a much bigger clone is one base away. The chain employs TRBV6-1 and TRBJ2-1; 7 nucleotides agree with TRBD1. The CDR3 length is 16 residues. CDR1 is MNHNS and CDR2 is SASEGT in the germline V gene. The CDR3 reads CATSRGMTGSLNEKFF. DNA of the CDR3: TGTGCCACCTCTCGGGGAATGACAGGGTCTCTGAATGAGAAGTTCTTC.

With regard to this clonotype: One base away lies a much larger clone, so this may be a sequencing read error. The chain employs TRBV15 and TRBJ1-5; TRBD1 matches 7 bases. V lost 3 bases and J lost 1; bases outside the gene matches: 21. This CDR3 comprises 21 residues. The germline CDR1 and CDR2 sequences are LNHNV and YYDKDF (reference sequence). In DNA form, the CDR3 reads TGTGCCACCAGCAGGGTCCGCACCGGGACAGAGGGATCTGGGAGCAATCAGCCCCAGCATTTT. The encoded protein is CATSRVRTGTEGSGSNQPQHF.

With respect to this clonotype: A much larger clone lies one base from this, so it may be a read error. The V and J genes are TRBV27 and TRBJ1-5; the D gene is possibly TRBD1 (6 bases). Germline V gives CDR1 MNHEY, CDR2 SMNVEV (reference sequence). V was clipped by 8 bases and J by 7 bases, with 15 bases between them. The CDR3 spans 13 residues. The CDR3 spells CASWGGQWQPQHF. The CDR3 DNA is TGTGCCAGCTGGGGCGGACAGTGGCAGCCCCAGCATTTT.

This clonotype was seen many times. The chain is built from TRBV4-1 and TRBJ2-1, with 9 bases fitting TRBD2. This CDR3 contains 13 residues. V was pared by 4 bases and J by 8 bases, with 3 bases of the junction left unmatched. Germline V gene lookup returns CDR1 MGHRA and CDR2 YSYEKL. DNA for the CDR3: TGCGCCAGCAGCCCCCGGACTAGCGATGAGCAGTTCTTC. Translation: CASSPRTSDEQFF.

As concerns this clonotype: A much larger clone differs by one base, so this may be a read error. CDR3 protein: CASSPRTGGAHIYGCTF. DNA of the CDR3: TGTGCCAGCAGTCCTCGGACAGGGGGCGCCCACATCTATGGCTGCACCTTC. The chain recombines TRBV6-2 or TRBV6-3 with TRBJ1-2, with 11 nucleotides matching TRBD1. Germline values: CDR1 MNHEY, CDR2 SVGEGT. This CDR3 spans 17 amino acids.

This clonotype showed up many times. The genes are TRBV20-1 and TRBJ2-7, with TRBD1 as a possible D gene (5 bases). The CDR3 consists of 13 residues. Trimming took 0 bases from V and 5 from J, leaving 11 bases between them. Germline CDR1 reads DFQATT; CDR2 reads SNEGSKA (reference sequence). The DNA of the CDR3 is TGCAGTGCTAGAGATGCAGGGCGCGACGAGCAGTACTTC. This sequence encodes CSARDAGRDEQYF.

By share, this clonotype ranks as medium-sized. The rearrangement links TRBV19 to TRBJ2-7, with 9 positions matching TRBD2. This CDR3 has 14 residues. Germline V gene sequence: CDR1 LNHDA, CDR2 SQIVND (reference sequence). The trim removed 3 bases at V and 9 bases at J, leaving 9 bases unmatched. The CDR3 region has the DNA TGTGCCAGTAGTATGGCTAGCGGGGATATCGCGCAGTACTTC. Its protein is CASSMASGDIAQYF.

A note on this clonotype: This clone may be a read error of a much larger clone one base away. This chain uses TRBV5-6 with TRBJ1-2; tentative D call: TRBD1 (6 bases). Trimming removed 2 bases at V and 4 bases at J, with 18 bases between. CDR1 and CDR2 (germline): SGHDT, YYEEEE. The length of the CDR3 is 16 residues. CDR3: CASSFLLGGGTYGYTF. The CDR3 nucleotides read TGTGCCAGCAGCTTTCTGCTAGGGGGGGGAACCTATGGCTACACCTTC.

The chain carries TRBV20-1 and TRBJ1-1; possibly TRBD1 for D (6 bases). This CDR3 is 15 amino acids long. Deletions cut 2 bases from V and 0 bases from J, with 13 bases between. Germline CDR1 and CDR2: DFQATT and SNEGSKA (reference sequence). CDR3 coding DNA: TGCAGTGCTAGACAGGGGTTTACCGTGAACACTGAAGCTTTCTTT. Translating it yields CSARQGFTVNTEAFF.

This chain connects TRBV13 to TRBJ1-1; D is unresolved. The length of the CDR3 is 16 residues. Germline V lookup: CDR1 PRHDT, CDR2 FYEKMQ (reference sequence). V lost 3 bases and J 6 bases, leaving 20 bases between the germline ends. CDR3 nucleotides: TGTGCCAGCAGCTTTTCCCCCGGGGAGGGTGGATCTGAAGCTTTCTTT. Protein sequence: CASSFSPGEGGSEAFF.

In its sample, this clonotype was seen many times. The chain employs TRBV3-1 and TRBJ1-1; 10 bases map to TRBD1. The germline V gene has CDR1 LGHDT and CDR2 YNNKEL (reference sequence). V lost 2 bases, J lost 7 bases, and 7 bases stayed unmatched. The CDR3 sequence is 15 residues long. In DNA, the CDR3 is TGTGCCAGCAGCCAAATGGGACAGGGGAGGGTTGAAGCTTTCTTT. It codes for CASSQMGQGRVEAFF. Based on the CDR3 plus reference TRBV3-1 and TRBJ1-1, the full variable domain is DTAVSQTPKYLVTQMGNDKSIKCEQNLGHDTMYWYKQDSKKFLKIMFSYNNKELIINETVPNRFSPKSPDKAHLNLHINSLELGDSAVYFCASSQMGQGRVEAFFGQGTRLTVV.

The sample holds a few counts of this clonotype. This chain joins TRBV20-1 and TRBJ2-1; 7 nucleotides line up with TRBD1. Per germline, CDR1 DFQATT and CDR2 SNEGSKA (reference sequence). The CDR3 loop spans 14 amino acids. V gave up 6 bases and J gave up 0 bases; unmatched junction bases: 5. This CDR3 reads CSALGQISYNEQFF. The DNA of the CDR3 is TGCAGTGCATTGGGACAGATCTCCTACAATGAGCAGTTCTTC.

As concerns this clonotype: A much larger clone lies one base from this, so it may be a read error. This chain connects TRBV19 to TRBJ1-2; D remains ambiguous. The CDR3 has 16 amino acids. Germline V gives CDR1 LNHDA, CDR2 SQIVND (reference sequence). The CDR3 region is CASNAPREDGLYCYTF. DNA for the CDR3: TGTGCCAGTAACGCCCCCCGAGAAGATGGACTCTATTGCTACACCTTC.

This clonotype has ten or more counts. The rearrangement uses TRBV5-1 and TRBJ2-7; D perhaps matches TRBD1 (6 bases). The V end was cut by 2 bases, the J end by 6 bases, with 12 bases between. CDR1 SGHRS and CDR2 YFSETQ come from the germline V gene. The CDR3 extends over 13 amino acids. CDR3 sequence reads: CASSFDRSSEQYF. The CDR3 region has the DNA TGCGCCAGCAGCTTTGACAGGAGCAGCGAGCAGTACTTC.

V and J are TRBV6-1 and TRBJ1-4, with 9 bases aligning to TRBD1. The CDR3 loop spans 14 amino acids. Trimming at V came to 9 bases and at J to 7 bases, leaving 9 bases not matched to a gene. Germline lookup yields CDR1 MNHNS and CDR2 SASEGT. Here the CDR3 DNA reads TGTGCCAGAAGTTATGGGACAGGGCCTGAAAAACTGTTTTTT. As protein: CARSYGTGPEKLFF.

The chain links TRBV18 to TRBJ1-1, with D uncertain. CDR3 length: 14 residues. V was shortened by 4 bases and J by 6 bases, with 15 bases between the two germline ends. Germline-derived CDR1 and CDR2 are KGHSH and LQKENI. The CDR3: CASSQTKGRPEAFF. The CDR3 nucleotides are TGTGCCAGCTCACAGACCAAGGGTCGTCCTGAAGCTTTCTTT.

As to this clonotype: This sequence may be a read error, since a much larger clone differs from it by one base. The rearrangement links TRBV30 to TRBJ1-1, with 9 bases matching TRBD1. The germline V gene has CDR1 GTSNPN and CDR2 SVGIG (reference sequence). This CDR3 has 13 residues. The CDR3 DNA sequence: TGTGCCTGGTCCGACAGGGGGGACACTGAAGCTTTATTT. Amino acid sequence: CAWSDRGDTEALF.

This clonotype appeared a few times. This sequence joins TRBV9 and TRBJ1-2, with D maybe TRBD1 (6 bases). With 0 bases removed from V and 0 bases from J, the gap between germline ends came to 12 bases. The CDR3 runs to 16 residues. Looked up from germline, CDR1 is SGDLS and CDR2 is YYNGEE. This chain's CDR3 is CASSVGDRPSNYGYTF. Written as DNA, the CDR3 is TGTGCCAGCAGCGTAGGCGACAGGCCCTCTAACTATGGCTACACCTTC.

At least ten counts were recorded for this clonotype. The V call is TRBV7-6, the J call TRBJ2-1, with 7 bases that match TRBD1. CDR3 length: 14 residues. J was trimmed by 8 bases and V by 5 bases; bases with no gene match: 9. Germline CDR1 is SGHVS and CDR2 is FNYEAQ. The CDR3 region is CASSRDRVRDEQFF. The DNA of the CDR3 is TGTGCCAGCAGCCGAGACAGGGTTCGCGATGAGCAGTTCTTC.

This clonotype came up many times. The J gene is TRBJ2-3, the V gene TRBV20-1; 10 nucleotides align to TRBD2. J lost 1 base, V lost 1 base, and 8 bases had no gene match. This CDR3 contains 17 residues. In germline, CDR1 is DFQATT, CDR2 SNEGSKA (reference sequence). The CDR3 protein is CSARGGLAVRGTDTQYF. The DNA for the CDR3 is TGCAGTGCTAGAGGCGGACTAGCGGTAAGGGGCACAGATACGCAGTATTTT.

This clonotype came up many times. The rearrangement links TRBV12-3 or TRBV12-4 to TRBJ1-5; D not certain. Trimming pared 3 bases from V and 0 bases from J, leaving 6 bases between. There are 14 residues in the CDR3. The CDR3 region is CASSFRDSNQPQHF. CDR3 coding DNA: TGTGCCAGCAGTTTCAGAGATAGCAATCAGCCCCAGCATTTT.

This clonotype has ten or more counts. V usage is TRBV3-1 and J usage is TRBJ1-1; D may be TRBD1 (5 bases). V dropped 4 bases and J dropped 3 bases, with 18 bases sitting between them. Looked up from germline, CDR1 is LGHDT and CDR2 is YNNKEL (reference sequence). The CDR3 loop spans 16 amino acids. CDR3 in amino acids: CASSPGRTGGYTEAFF. CDR3 DNA: TGTGCCAGCAGCCCGGGACGGACGGGGGGGTACACTGAAGCTTTCTTT. The full variable domain, rest sourced from reference TRBV3-1 and TRBJ1-1, is DTAVSQTPKYLVTQMGNDKSIKCEQNLGHDTMYWYKQDSKKFLKIMFSYNNKELIINETVPNRFSPKSPDKAHLNLHINSLELGDSAVYFCASSPGRTGGYTEAFFGQGTRLTVV.

Concerning this clonotype: This clone may be a read error of a much larger clone one base away. The CDR3 sequence is CSSSELRKGVMFRTDTQYF. CDR3 DNA: TGTTCCAGCAGTGAATTGAGGAAGGGTGTCATGTTCCGCACAGATACGCAGTATTTT. This chain uses TRBV25-1 with TRBJ2-3; no reliable D call. CDR1 is MGHDK and CDR2 is SYGVNS in the germline V gene. This CDR3 comprises 19 residues. The entire variable domain, with the rest obtained from reference TRBV25-1 and TRBJ2-3, is as follows: EADIYQTPRYLVIGTGKKITLECSQTMGHDKMYWYQQDPGMELHLIHYSYGVNSTEKGDLSSESTVSRIRTEHFPLTLESARPSHTSQYLCSSSELRKGVMFRTDTQYFGPGTRLTVL.

The sample holds many counts of this clonotype. The rearrangement links TRBV7-2 to TRBJ1-2; D remains unclear. Trimming stripped 4 bases from V and 7 bases from J, with 10 bases between. CDR3 length: 12 amino acids. From germline, CDR1 is SGHTA and CDR2 FQGNSA. The CDR3 nucleotides are TGTGCCAGCAGCTCCGACCGACGTGGCTACACCTTC. The encoded protein is CASSSDRRGYTF.

The chain has TRBV3-1 and TRBJ2-3; 12 bases agree with TRBD2. The CDR3 loop spans 16 amino acids. Germline trimming cut 0 bases from V and 8 bases from J; bases unmatched to any gene: 6. CDR1 and CDR2 (germline): LGHDT, YNNKEL (reference sequence). CDR3 sequence: CASSQDSSGRAGTQYF. The CDR3 region has the DNA TGTGCCAGCAGCCAAGATTCTAGCGGGAGGGCGGGTACGCAGTATTTT.

The table lists this clonotype with many counts. The V gene is TRBV20-1, the J gene TRBJ2-1; TRBD1 might be the D (5 bases). The CDR3 totals 14 residues. CDR1 is DFQATT and CDR2 is SNEGSKA in the germline V gene (reference sequence). V lost 3 bases to trimming and J lost 0 bases, with 9 bases between them. CDR3 nucleotide sequence: TGCAGTGCTAGGGGGCCCAGCTCCTACAATGAGCAGTTCTTC. Amino acids: CSARGPSSYNEQFF.

As concerns this clonotype: A much larger clone is a single base away; this may be a read error. This chain joins TRBV6-2 or TRBV6-3 and TRBJ2-7; 7 bases are a match to TRBD1. The CDR3 spans 14 residues. Germline V lookup: CDR1 MNHEY, CDR2 SVGEGT. V dropped 8 bases and J dropped 3; count of bases not matched to a gene: 10. The CDR3 here is CASALDRPLYEQYF. The CDR3 bases are TGTGCCAGCGCCCTGGACAGGCCTCTCTACGAGCAGTACTTC.

Details on this clonotype: This could be a read error, since a much larger clone is one nucleotide away. The rearrangement uses TRBV12-3 or TRBV12-4 and TRBJ1-5, with D possibly TRBD1 on 5 matching bases. The CDR3 is 14 amino acids. Deletions cut 6 bases from V and 1 base from J, with 10 bases between. DNA of the CDR3: TGTGCCAGCAGCTACGGGGCGAGCAATCAGCCCCAGCATTTT. Amino acids: CASSYGASNQPQHF.

By sample share, this clonotype is medium-sized. This chain connects TRBV7-8 to TRBJ2-3; TRBD2 agrees at 9 bases. The CDR3 totals 15 residues. Germline-derived CDR1 and CDR2 are SGHVS and FQNEAQ. The trim removed 4 bases at V and 2 bases at J, leaving 4 bases unmatched. This chain's CDR3 is CASSWLAGYTDTQYF. As DNA, the CDR3 is TGTGCCAGCAGCTGGCTAGCGGGATACACAGATACGCAGTATTTT.

This clonotype was seen only a few times. This chain joins TRBV10-1 and TRBJ2-5; TRBD2 matches 7 bases. V shed 3 bases, J shed 5 bases, and the junction held 6 bases outside the gene matches. CDR1 and CDR2 (germline): WNHNN, SYGVQD (reference sequence). The CDR3 spans 14 residues. The CDR3 region is CASSESGLEETQYF. The CDR3 DNA follows: TGCGCCAGCAGTGAATCCGGACTAGAGGAGACCCAGTACTTC.

This chain links TRBV12-5 with TRBJ2-4, with a tentative D call TRBD2 (5 bases). Trimming cost V 1 base and J 4 bases, with 5 bases left between them. The CDR3 extends over 13 amino acids. Germline-derived CDR1 and CDR2 are LGHNT and FRNRAP. The CDR3 loop is CASGLGLKNIQYF. DNA of the CDR3: TGTGCTAGTGGTTTGGGACTAAAAAACATTCAGTACTTC.